This TCR beta chain was captured in a study of T cells in Graves' hyperthyroidism and ophthalmopathy (dated by TCRdb to between 2018 and 2021). Concerning the study at large: Peripheral blood samples were taken at initial diagnosis, before any treatment was given. Prospective prediction of ophthalmopathy was tested in an independent validation cohort of approximately 19 hyperthyroidism patients and around 16 patients who later progressed to ophthalmopathy. TCR Vbeta CDR3 sequencing of 135 peripheral blood samples (roughly 43 ophthalmopathy, 75 hyperthyroidism and approximately 17 progressor patients) is reported in the paper. To identify TCR V-J signatures that set the groups apart, the researchers used a discovery cohort of more than 95 patients, made up of around 42 with Graves' ophthalmopathy and around 58 with stable Graves' hyperthyroidism. The roughly 91 discovery patients were randomly divided into training and test sets at a 7:3 ratio. Thyroid tissue and blood T-cell repertoires from six or seven Graves' hyperthyroidism patients were also compared in the study. Once sampling was done, hyperthyroidism patients were given methimazole at a starting dose of 30 mg daily, whereas ophthalmopathy patients were given high-dose intravenous methylprednisolone.

CDR1 and CDR2, per the germline V gene, are MNHNS and SASEGT. V and J lose 3 bases and 0 bases, and a span of 15 bases separates them. Reading from cysteine to phenylalanine, the CDR3 counts 16 amino acids. Only CDR3 DNA is held: 48 bases, read in frame from base 1. Stable Graves' hyperthyroidism was defined as the absence of progression to ophthalmopathy over 18 months of follow-up. Hyperthyroidism patients were newly diagnosed, with disease duration under 2 months, and aged 18 to 65 years. The study excluded patients with uncontrolled infections, other autoimmune diseases, pregnancy or lactation. Clinical symptoms, serum thyroxine and TRAb, thyroid ultrasound, and orbital computed tomography formed the basis for the diagnoses. PBMCs were separated from about 10 ml of fresh peripheral blood using Ficoll-Paque density gradient centrifugation. Trizol reagent was used to extract total RNA, and RNA quality was then checked on an Agilent 2100 Bioanalyzer.

Amplification of TCR beta CDR3 regions was carried out from RNA transcripts. The TCR CDR3 was subjected to a first round of RT-PCR using the HTBI primer set and the Qiagen OneStep RT-PCR kit. The libraries were constructed in a second round of multiplex PCR and then size-selected and purified. The libraries were sequenced on an Illumina HiSeq2000 using paired-end 100 bp reads. The authors' pipeline ran thus. SOAPnuke was used to process the raw data, with reads discarded if the reads contained adapters or uncalled bases, had a mean Phred below 15, or lacked an exact constant-primer or identifier match. High-quality paired reads were merged with COPE v1.2.5, and unique nucleotide sequences were defined as clonotypes. MiTCR v1.1 was used to align clonotypes to the IMGT TRBV, TRBD and TRBJ reference segments. The analysis included only V-J combinations with a frequency above 0.0001, which together covered 99% to 99.2% of the repertoires. A TCS score was defined as the ratio between F50 (clonal expansion) and ExV (chaos), using BLOSUM62-based TCRdist between CDR3 peptides within each V-J. Welch's t-statistics and random forest reduced 514 V-J features to 13, which were used in a naive Bayes classifier (R e1071). Starting from the raw public reads, TCRdb applied fastp trimming at Q25, assembled clones with MiXCR and retained in-frame beta chains. CDR3 protein sequences are deduplicated, and each keeps its most common genes and DNA. For this entry, the V and J calls and clone size follow TCRdb and not the study's own pipeline. Within this sample are hundreds of thousands of distinct CDR3 sequences, with 14% to 15% of them counted one time only. Of the sample, 30% to 35% is held by the ten largest clones.

Paper-wide results and their limitations: A 13 V-J signature model separated ophthalmopathy from stable hyperthyroidism, with roughly 88% sensitivity and 81.08% specificity in cross-validation and 80%/75% in testing. Most expanded thyroid clonotypes (frequency above 0.001) were also detected in blood, suggesting blood repertoires may reflect thyroid immune responses. Sample size was not statistically predetermined, and investigators were not blinded to group allocation. In validation, the model predicted progression to ophthalmopathy with around 71% sensitivity and approximately 74% specificity, a median of 6.5 months before onset.

About this clonotype: The specificity of this receptor is unknown. No clone much larger than this one lies a single base away; base qualities are absent.

The V and J segments used are TRBV6-1 and TRBJ2-7; the D gene assignment is ambiguous. The receptor's source is a woman aged 25 to 45 with Graves' hyperthyroidism. Sequenced: blood. The CDR3 region reads CASSEIPPVVSYEQYF. The DNA reads TGTGCCAGCAGTGAGATTCCCCCAGTGGTCTCCTACGAGCAGTACTTC.